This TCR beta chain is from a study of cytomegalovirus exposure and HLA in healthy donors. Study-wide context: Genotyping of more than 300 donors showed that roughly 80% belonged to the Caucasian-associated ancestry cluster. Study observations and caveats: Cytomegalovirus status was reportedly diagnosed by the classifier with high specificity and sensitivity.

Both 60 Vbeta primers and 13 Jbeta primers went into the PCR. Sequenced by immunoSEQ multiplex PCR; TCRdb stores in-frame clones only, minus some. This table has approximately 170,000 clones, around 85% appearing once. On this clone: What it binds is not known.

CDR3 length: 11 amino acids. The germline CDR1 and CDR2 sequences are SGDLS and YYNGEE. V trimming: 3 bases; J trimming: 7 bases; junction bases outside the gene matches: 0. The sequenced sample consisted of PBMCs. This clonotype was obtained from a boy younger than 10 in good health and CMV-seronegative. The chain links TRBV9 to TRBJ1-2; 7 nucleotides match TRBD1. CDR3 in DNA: TGTGCCAGCAGCGGACAGGGTGGCTACACCTTC. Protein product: CASSGQGGYTF.